The rows below give T cell receptor beta chains drawn from one sample of a study of blood T cell repertoires in COVID-19. Assay: immunoSEQ multiplex PCR; the TCRdb copy retains only in-frame clones and omits some. The sample yields 350,000 to 550,000 clones, 85% to 90% seen once. The specimen was PBMCs or T cells enriched from blood (not recorded which). The origin of the receptors is a man aged 25-45 years who had recovered from COVID-19. CDR3s include the opening cysteine and the closing phenylalanine or tryptophan. Each record gives: CDR3 DNA, CDR3 protein, V gene, D gene, J gene, clone size. The D gene is left open where the match is weak. A row's size may be missing; if present it is once, few, many or a size class.

DNA: TGTGCCAGCTCACCACTCGAGGCTCACGAGCAGTACTTC; CDR3: CASSPLEAHEQYF; V: TRBV18; D: -; J: TRBJ2-7; size: -
DNA: TGTGCCAGCAGCACCTTTCCCGGGATCGGGGAGCTGTTTTTT; CDR3: CASSTFPGIGELFF; V: TRBV5-5; D: -; J: TRBJ2-2; size: -
DNA: TGTGCCAGCAGTTCTGGGACAGGGTCGAGAGGGGAGCTGTTTTTT; CDR3: CASSSGTGSRGELFF; V: TRBV28; D: TRBD1; J: TRBJ2-2; size: -
DNA: TGTGCCACCAGTGCCGGGACAGGGGATCAAACCTTC; CDR3: CATSAGTGDQTF; V: TRBV24-1; D: TRBD1; J: TRBJ1-2; size: few
DNA: TGTGCCAGCACCCAGGGGGTTAATCAGCCCCAGCATTTT; CDR3: CASTQGVNQPQHF; V: TRBV7-2; D: TRBD1; J: TRBJ1-5; size: -
DNA: TGTGCCAGCAGTCCTCCCAGGGGACAGAACACTGAAGCTTTCTTT; CDR3: CASSPPRGQNTEAFF; V: TRBV28; D: -; J: TRBJ1-1; size: -
DNA: TGTGCCAGCAGTTCACAGGGGGCGCCCGATAATTCACCCCTCCACTTT; CDR3: CASSSQGAPDNSPLHF; V: TRBV28; D: TRBD1; J: TRBJ1-6; size: -
DNA: TGTGCCAGCAGCCAGGGACAGGGAGCCTACGAGCAGTACTTC; CDR3: CASSQGQGAYEQYF; V: TRBV5-4; D: TRBD1; J: TRBJ2-7; size: -
DNA: TGTGCTAGCAGCTCGGGGTTTGGATCACCCCTCCACTTT; CDR3: CASSSGFGSPLHF; V: TRBV7-7; D: -; J: TRBJ1-6; size: -
DNA: TGCGCCAGCAGCCAAACATCAGGGGGTCACTACGAGCAGTACTTC; CDR3: CASSQTSGGHYEQYF; V: TRBV4-1; D: TRBD1; J: TRBJ2-7; size: -
DNA: TGTGCCATCAGGTCGGACAGGGGCAATTCACCCCTCCACTTT; CDR3: CAIRSDRGNSPLHF; V: TRBV10-3; D: TRBD1; J: TRBJ1-6; size: -
DNA: TGTGCCAGCAGCTTGGCTAGCGGGAGCAACAATGAGCAGTTCTTC; CDR3: CASSLASGSNNEQFF; V: TRBV5-4; D: TRBD2; J: TRBJ2-1; size: -
DNA: TGTGCCAGCAGTTTATGGAGTTGGGGGTCGAGGCAGGGGGCCACCGGGGAGCTGTTTTTT; CDR3: CASSLWSWGSRQGATGELFF; V: TRBV28; D: TRBD1; J: TRBJ2-2; size: -
DNA: TGTGCCAGCAGCTTGGGGCGCGGGGGGACACCTAACTATGGCTACACCTTC; CDR3: CASSLGRGGTPNYGYTF; V: TRBV7-9; D: -; J: TRBJ1-2; size: -
DNA: TGTGCCAGCAGCCCACAGGGGTACGAGCAGTACTTC; CDR3: CASSPQGYEQYF; V: TRBV28; D: TRBD1; J: TRBJ2-7; size: once
DNA: TGTGCCAGCAGCCAACTACGAAACTATGGCTACACCTTC; CDR3: CASSQLRNYGYTF; V: TRBV12-3/TRBV12-4; D: -; J: TRBJ1-2; size: -
DNA: TGCAGCGTTGAAGTTGGCCGCTTGGGCATGAACACTGAAGCTTTCTTT; CDR3: CSVEVGRLGMNTEAFF; V: TRBV29-1; D: -; J: TRBJ1-1; size: -
DNA: TGTGCCAGCAGCTTGGCGGACAGGGGGCAGGGGCAGTACTTC; CDR3: CASSLADRGQGQYF; V: TRBV5-6; D: TRBD1; J: TRBJ2-7; size: -
DNA: TGTGCCAGCAGCTTGAACTATCCAGAGACCCAGTACTTC; CDR3: CASSLNYPETQYF; V: TRBV7-2; D: -; J: TRBJ2-5; size: -
DNA: -; CDR3: CASSLVGQGALSTF; V: TRBV7-9; D: -; J: TRBJ1-2; size: few
DNA: TGTGCCACCAGTGATAGCATTAATGAAAAACTGTTTTTT; CDR3: CATSDSINEKLFF; V: TRBV24-1; D: -; J: TRBJ1-4; size: -
DNA: TGTGCCAGCAGCTCTTTACAGGGTGGAGATGAAAAACTGTTTTTT; CDR3: CASSSLQGGDEKLFF; V: TRBV13; D: -; J: TRBJ1-4; size: -
DNA: TGTGCCAGCAGTGCTTTGGCGGGAGTATCCGAGCAGTACTTC; CDR3: CASSALAGVSEQYF; V: TRBV2; D: TRBD2; J: TRBJ2-7; size: once
DNA: TGTGCCAGCAGCCAAGATCTGACTGCTCAGCCCCAGCATTTT; CDR3: CASSQDLTAQPQHF; V: TRBV3-1/TRBV3-2; D: -; J: TRBJ1-5; size: -
DNA: TGCAGCGTTGGAGAGACAGGGTTCTACGAGCAGTACTTC; CDR3: CSVGETGFYEQYF; V: TRBV29-1; D: TRBD1; J: TRBJ2-7; size: -
DNA: TGTGCCAGCAGCATCCATCCGGGACAGGGGGCAGATGGCTACACCTTC; CDR3: CASSIHPGQGADGYTF; V: TRBV9; D: TRBD1; J: TRBJ1-2; size: -
DNA: TGTGCCAGCAGTTTGCCACAGGGGTCCTATCAGCCCCAGCATTTT; CDR3: CASSLPQGSYQPQHF; V: TRBV28; D: TRBD1; J: TRBJ1-5; size: -
DNA: TGTGCCAGCAGTTTACCCGGACTAGCGGGACGCAATGAGCAGTTCTTC; CDR3: CASSLPGLAGRNEQFF; V: TRBV28; D: TRBD2; J: TRBJ2-1; size: -
DNA: TGTGCCAGCAGCCCGGGACTAGCGGGAAATGAGCAGTTCTTC; CDR3: CASSPGLAGNEQFF; V: TRBV7-2; D: TRBD2; J: TRBJ2-1; size: -
DNA: TGTGCCAGCACGGACAGCTCTGGAAACACCATATATTTT; CDR3: CASTDSSGNTIYF; V: TRBV28; D: -; J: TRBJ1-3; size: -
DNA: TGTGCCACCAGTGTTGGGCAGGGGGCGTGGGATGAGCAGTTCTTC; CDR3: CATSVGQGAWDEQFF; V: TRBV24-1; D: TRBD1; J: TRBJ2-1; size: once
DNA: TGTGCCAGCAGTGAGGACCTTGGGCGGGCCGACACCGGGGAGCTGTTTTTT; CDR3: CASSEDLGRADTGELFF; V: TRBV6-1; D: -; J: TRBJ2-2; size: -
DNA: TGTGCCACCAGCAGAGTGACAGGGAATTATGGCTACACCTTC; CDR3: CATSRVTGNYGYTF; V: TRBV15; D: TRBD1; J: TRBJ1-2; size: -
DNA: TGTGCCAGCAGTACCCCCCCAGGGGAAATTGAAAAACTGTTTTTT; CDR3: CASSTPPGEIEKLFF; V: TRBV7-9; D: -; J: TRBJ1-4; size: -
DNA: TGTGCCACCCTCTCCAGAGAGGTAGAGACCCAGTACTTC; CDR3: CATLSREVETQYF; V: TRBV25-1; D: -; J: TRBJ2-5; size: -
DNA: TGTGCCAGCAGCCCGAGACAGGGGAGGAAAGAAGCTTTCTTT; CDR3: CASSPRQGRKEAFF; V: TRBV5-6; D: TRBD1; J: TRBJ1-1; size: -
DNA: TGTGCCAGCAGCCGAGACAGCTCAATTAGCAATCAGCCCCAGCATTTT; CDR3: CASSRDSSISNQPQHF; V: TRBV7-8; D: -; J: TRBJ1-5; size: -
DNA: TGTGCCACCAGCGAACATCCGGGACAGGGACAGGTGTATGGCTACACCTTC; CDR3: CATSEHPGQGQVYGYTF; V: TRBV15; D: TRBD1; J: TRBJ1-2; size: few
DNA: TGTGCCAGCAGCCCCCGGGAGAGGGAGACCCAGTACTTC; CDR3: CASSPRERETQYF; V: TRBV27; D: -; J: TRBJ2-5; size: -
DNA: TGTGCCAGCAGCTCAACCGGTCTAGCGGGAGTTGATACGCAGTATTTT; CDR3: CASSSTGLAGVDTQYF; V: TRBV5-4; D: TRBD2; J: TRBJ2-3; size: -
DNA: TGTGCCAGCAGTGTCATGGGCACGGAGGGAGAGACCCAGTACTTC; CDR3: CASSVMGTEGETQYF; V: TRBV28; D: -; J: TRBJ2-5; size: -
DNA: TGCGCCAGCAGAGGGGGACAGTTGAACACTGAAGCTTTCTTT; CDR3: CASRGGQLNTEAFF; V: TRBV10-2; D: TRBD1; J: TRBJ1-1; size: many
DNA: TGTGCCTGGAGCCCGCGGGGGACAGGGGGAAACTATGGCTACACCTTC; CDR3: CAWSPRGTGGNYGYTF; V: TRBV30; D: TRBD1; J: TRBJ1-2; size: once
DNA: TGTGCCAGCAGCTTGGGGGACTTTGCGAACACCGGGGAGCTGTTTTTT; CDR3: CASSLGDFANTGELFF; V: TRBV5-4; D: -; J: TRBJ2-2; size: few
DNA: TGTGCCAGCAGCCAAGATCTGGGTCGGGACACAGATACGCAGTATTTT; CDR3: CASSQDLGRDTDTQYF; V: TRBV3-1/TRBV3-2; D: -; J: TRBJ2-3; size: -
DNA: TGTGCCAGCAGAGGACCGGGACTAGCGGGCTCCTACGAGCAGTACTTC; CDR3: CASRGPGLAGSYEQYF; V: TRBV2; D: TRBD2; J: TRBJ2-7; size: -
DNA: TGTGCCAGCAGCCTCGGGACAGGCCCTAGCAATCAGCCCCAGCATTTT; CDR3: CASSLGTGPSNQPQHF; V: TRBV2; D: TRBD1; J: TRBJ1-5; size: -
DNA: TGTGCCAGCATCCCGGACAACGGGCATCAGCCCCAGCATTTT; CDR3: CASIPDNGHQPQHF; V: TRBV28; D: -; J: TRBJ1-5; size: -
DNA: TGTGCCAGCAGCAGAGGGACTCGGTCCTACGAGCAGTACTTC; CDR3: CASSRGTRSYEQYF; V: TRBV21-1; D: -; J: TRBJ2-7; size: -
DNA: TGTGCTAGTGGTTTTGGGACAGGGCTAATGAACACTGAAGCTTTCTTT; CDR3: CASGFGTGLMNTEAFF; V: TRBV12-5; D: TRBD1; J: TRBJ1-1; size: -
DNA: TGTGCCAGCAGCGCACTAGCGGGAGGAGGTCGAGGGCAGTACTTC; CDR3: CASSALAGGGRGQYF; V: TRBV2; D: TRBD2; J: TRBJ2-7; size: -